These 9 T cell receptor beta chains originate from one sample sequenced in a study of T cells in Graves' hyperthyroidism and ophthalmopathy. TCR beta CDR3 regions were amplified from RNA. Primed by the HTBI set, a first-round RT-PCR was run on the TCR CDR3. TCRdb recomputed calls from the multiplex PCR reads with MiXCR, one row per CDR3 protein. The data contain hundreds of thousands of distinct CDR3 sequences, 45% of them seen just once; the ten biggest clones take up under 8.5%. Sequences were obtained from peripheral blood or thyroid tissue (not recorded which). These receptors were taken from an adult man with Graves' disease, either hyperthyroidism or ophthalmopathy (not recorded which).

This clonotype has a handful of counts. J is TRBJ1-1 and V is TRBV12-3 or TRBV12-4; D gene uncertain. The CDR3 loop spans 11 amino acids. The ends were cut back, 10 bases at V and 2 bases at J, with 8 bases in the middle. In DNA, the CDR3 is TGTGCCACCGGAAGTAACACTGAAGCTTTCTTT. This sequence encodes CATGSNTEAFF.

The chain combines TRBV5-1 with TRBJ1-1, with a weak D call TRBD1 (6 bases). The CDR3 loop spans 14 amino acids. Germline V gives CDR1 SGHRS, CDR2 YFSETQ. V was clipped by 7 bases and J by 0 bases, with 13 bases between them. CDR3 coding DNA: TGCGCCAGCGCCTTGGACAGATTGAACACTGAAGCTTTCTTT. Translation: CASALDRLNTEAFF. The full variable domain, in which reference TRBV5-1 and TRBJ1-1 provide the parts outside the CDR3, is KAGVTQTPRYLIKTRGQQVTLSCSPISGHRSVSWYQQTPGQGLQFLFEYFSETQRNKGNFPGRFSGRQFSNSRSEMNVSTLELGDSALYLCASALDRLNTEAFFGQGTRLTVV.

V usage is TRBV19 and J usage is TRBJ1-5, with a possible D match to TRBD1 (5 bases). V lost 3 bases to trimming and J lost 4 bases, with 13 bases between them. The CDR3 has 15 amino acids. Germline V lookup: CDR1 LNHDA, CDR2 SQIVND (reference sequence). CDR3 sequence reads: CASSMGQGSNQPQHF. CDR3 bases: TGTGCCAGTAGTATGGGGCAGGGCAGTAATCAGCCCCAGCATTTT.

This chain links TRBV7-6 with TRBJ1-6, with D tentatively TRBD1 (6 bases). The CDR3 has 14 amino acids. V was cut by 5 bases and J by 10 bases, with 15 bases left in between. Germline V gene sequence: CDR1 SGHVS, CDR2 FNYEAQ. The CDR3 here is CASSQVGAESPLHF. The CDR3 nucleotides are TGTGCCAGCAGCCAAGTGGGGGCTGAGTCACCCCTCCACTTT. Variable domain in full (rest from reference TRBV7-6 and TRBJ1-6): GAGVSQSPRYKVTKRGQDVALRCDPISGHVSLYWYRQALGQGPEFLTYFNYEAQQDKSGLPNDRFSAERPEGSISTLTIQRTEQRDSAMYRCASSQVGAESPLHFGNGTRLTVT.

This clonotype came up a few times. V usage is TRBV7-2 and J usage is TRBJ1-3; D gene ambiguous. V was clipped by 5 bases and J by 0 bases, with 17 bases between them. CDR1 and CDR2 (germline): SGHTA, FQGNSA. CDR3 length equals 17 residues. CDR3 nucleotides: TGTGCCAGCAGCCGCGTCCCAGGTGGAAACTCTGGAAACACCATATATTTT. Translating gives CASSRVPGGNSGNTIYF.

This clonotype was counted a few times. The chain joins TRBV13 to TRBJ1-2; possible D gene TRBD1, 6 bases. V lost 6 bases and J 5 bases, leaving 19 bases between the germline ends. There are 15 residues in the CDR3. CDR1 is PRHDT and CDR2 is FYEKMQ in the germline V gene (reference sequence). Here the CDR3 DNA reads TGTGCCAGCAGTGGAACAGGGTTAGGGGCGTATGGCTACACCTTC. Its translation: CASSGTGLGAYGYTF. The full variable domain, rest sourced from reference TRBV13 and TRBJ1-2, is AAGVIQSPRHLIKEKRETATLKCYPIPRHDTVYWYQQGPGQDPQFLISFYEKMQSDKGSIPDRFSAQQFSDYHSELNMSSLELGDSALYFCASSGTGLGAYGYTFGSGTRLTVV.

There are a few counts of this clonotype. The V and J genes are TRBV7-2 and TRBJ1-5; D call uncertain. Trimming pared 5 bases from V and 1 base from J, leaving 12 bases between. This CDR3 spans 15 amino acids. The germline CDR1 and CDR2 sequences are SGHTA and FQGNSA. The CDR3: CASSLGPWSNQPQHF. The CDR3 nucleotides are TGTGCCAGCAGCCTAGGGCCGTGGAGCAATCAGCCCCAGCATTTT. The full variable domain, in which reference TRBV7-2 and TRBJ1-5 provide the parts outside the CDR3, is GAGVSQSPSNKVTEKGKDVELRCDPISGHTALYWYRQSLGQGLEFLIYFQGNSAPDKSGLPSDRFSAERTGGSVSTLTIQRTQQEDSAVYLCASSLGPWSNQPQHFGDGTRLSIL.

CDR3 sequence (DNA): TGTGCCAGCAGCAGACTAGCAGACTACGTTGAGCAGTACTTC. This gives the protein CASSRLADYVEQYF. The chain has TRBV10-3 and TRBJ2-7, with 7 positions matching TRBD2. After removal of 10 bases from V and 7 bases from J, the junction contained 16 bases not matched to a gene. CDR1 is ENHRY, CDR2 SYGVKD, per germline. The CDR3 has 14 residues.

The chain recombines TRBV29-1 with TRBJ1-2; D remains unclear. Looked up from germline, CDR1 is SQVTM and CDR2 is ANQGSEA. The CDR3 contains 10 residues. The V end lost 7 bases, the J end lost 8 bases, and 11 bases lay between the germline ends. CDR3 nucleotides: TGCAGCGGTAAGACGGGAGGCTACACCTTC. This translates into CSGKTGGYTF.